Included here is one TCR beta chain sequence, with context. This specimen comes from a study of blood T cell repertoires in COVID-19. Recovered participants had two consecutive negative NP/OP PCR tests, healthcare professional clearance, or symptom resolution. Sequencing was performed with immunoSEQ multiplex PCR; in TCRdb, only in-frame clones are kept and a portion is missing. The sample contains about 310,000 clones, roughly 90% of which appear only once. Trimming left V 1 base short and J 3 bases short, with 10 bases between. The CDR3 is 15 residues long. CDR1 is LGHNA and CDR2 is YNFKEQ in the germline V gene.

The receptor was derived from a woman aged 40-49 years who had recovered from COVID-19. Source material: PBMCs or T cells enriched from blood (not recorded which). This sequence joins TRBV4-2 and TRBJ1-5; D not resolved. The CDR3: CASSQGGGLNQPQHF. CDR3 coding DNA: TGTGCCAGCAGCCAAGGCGGAGGGCTCAATCAGCCCCAGCATTTT.